These T cell receptor beta chains were read from a single sample in a study of CD8+ T cells in alopecia areata. The repertoire was sequenced with immunoSEQ multiplex PCR; TCRdb's copy has only in-frame clones and lacks some. The table has about 190,000 clones, around three fifths seen once. Sequencing used CD4+ T cells sorted from blood, obtained at week 49, from a patient treated with tofacitinib. The receptor set was obtained from a human donor with alopecia areata. CDR3s include the opening cysteine and the closing phenylalanine or tryptophan. The D gene is left open where the match is weak. The size of a clone is reported for some rows only, either as once, few or many, or as a class for expanded clones.

size: -; V: TRBV6-1; J: TRBJ2-6; D: -; DNA: TGTGCCAGCAGTGACCGAACTTCTGGGGCCAACGTCCTGACTTTC; CDR3: CASSDRTSGANVLTF
size: -; V: TRBV7-8; J: TRBJ2-3; D: -; DNA: TGTGCCAGCAGCTTAAGGGGACCAGCGATGGATACGCAGTATTTT; CDR3: CASSLRGPAMDTQYF
size: few; V: TRBV30; J: TRBJ2-3; D: -; DNA: TGTGCCTGGAGTGTACTAGGGGGGAGCACAGATACGCAGTATTTT; CDR3: CAWSVLGGSTDTQYF
size: many; V: TRBV7-2; J: TRBJ2-3; D: TRBD2; DNA: TGTGCCAGCAGCTTAGAAGCGGGGGGCACAGATACGCAGTATTTT; CDR3: CASSLEAGGTDTQYF
size: few; V: TRBV6-5; J: TRBJ2-1; D: TRBD2; DNA: TGTGCCAGCAGGGGGACTAGCCCCTACAATGAGCAGTTCTTC; CDR3: CASRGTSPYNEQFF
size: -; V: TRBV30; J: TRBJ2-7; D: -; DNA: TGTGCCTGGAGCAGACTAGTTGACGAGCAGTACTTC; CDR3: CAWSRLVDEQYF
size: -; V: TRBV25-1; J: TRBJ2-5; D: TRBD1; DNA: TGTGCCAGCAGTGCCCTGGGACAGGGGGCCCAAGAGACCCAGTACTTC; CDR3: CASSALGQGAQETQYF
size: -; V: TRBV4-3; J: TRBJ2-7; D: -; DNA: TGCGCCAGCAGCCAAGATCTTTCCGAGACCTACGAGCAGTACTTC; CDR3: CASSQDLSETYEQYF
size: -; V: TRBV19; J: TRBJ1-3; D: TRBD1; DNA: TGTGCCAGTAGCGAACCGGGACAGGGTGGAAACACCATATATTTT; CDR3: CASSEPGQGGNTIYF
size: -; V: TRBV25-1; J: TRBJ1-1; D: TRBD1; DNA: TGTGCCAGCAGAGTGGAAGGGACAGGGTACACTGAAGCTTTCTTT; CDR3: CASRVEGTGYTEAFF
size: -; V: TRBV4-3; J: TRBJ1-4; D: -; DNA: TGCGCCAGCAGCCAAGGTGGGAGTAGTGAAAAACTGTTTTTT; CDR3: CASSQGGSSEKLFF
size: few; V: TRBV30; J: TRBJ1-5; D: -; DNA: TGTGCCTGGAGTGTAGGAGGGGATCAGCCCCAGCATTTT; CDR3: CAWSVGGDQPQHF
size: once; V: TRBV6-6; J: TRBJ2-4; D: -; DNA: TGTGCCAGCAATAGGGATAACATTCAGTACTTC; CDR3: CASNRDNIQYF
size: once; V: TRBV18; J: TRBJ2-7; D: -; DNA: TGTGCCAGCTCCCAGGGTCCCACCTACGAGCAGTACTTC; CDR3: CASSQGPTYEQYF
size: -; V: TRBV9; J: TRBJ1-2; D: -; DNA: TGTGCCAGCAGCGCCAAGCTCGGGGGTAACTATGGCTACACCTTC; CDR3: CASSAKLGGNYGYTF
size: few; V: TRBV30; J: TRBJ1-6; D: -; DNA: TGTGCCTGGAGTGTAACCAGAACCGGGTCACCCCTCCACTTT; CDR3: CAWSVTRTGSPLHF
size: -; V: TRBV29-1; J: TRBJ2-1; D: TRBD1; DNA: TGCAGCGTTCGACAGGGGAGCAATGAGCAGTTCTTC; CDR3: CSVRQGSNEQFF
size: few; V: TRBV30; J: TRBJ1-5; D: -; DNA: TGTGCCTGGAGTGTACGGCAGGGCAATCAGCCCCAGCATTTT; CDR3: CAWSVRQGNQPQHF
size: once; V: TRBV19; J: TRBJ1-6; D: -; DNA: TGTGCCAGTAGTATTAAGGGGAATTCACCCCTCCACTTT; CDR3: CASSIKGNSPLHF
size: -; V: TRBV30; J: TRBJ1-2; D: -; DNA: TGTGCCTGGAGTTGGGACGGTGACTATGGCTACACCTTC; CDR3: CAWSWDGDYGYTF
size: -; V: TRBV6-5; J: TRBJ1-5; D: TRBD1; DNA: TGTGCCAGCAGTACCAGACAGGGGCAGCCCCAGCATTTT; CDR3: CASSTRQGQPQHF
size: once; V: TRBV30; J: TRBJ1-2; D: -; DNA: TGTGCCTGGAGTGTACTTGGAGTAGAGAGGAGCTATGGCTACACCTTC; CDR3: CAWSVLGVERSYGYTF
size: -; V: TRBV14; J: TRBJ2-3; D: TRBD1; DNA: TGTGCCAGCAGCACAGGGGGGACGCAGTATTTT; CDR3: CASSTGGTQYF
size: -; V: TRBV23-1; J: TRBJ1-4; D: -; DNA: TGCGCCAGCAGTCAAAAAGGGGACCTCCGGTCAAAACTGTTTTTT; CDR3: CASSQKGDLRSKLFF
size: few; V: TRBV11-2; J: TRBJ2-5; D: -; DNA: TGTGCCAGCAGCTTTGGCAGGTTTAGGGAGACCCAGTACTTC; CDR3: CASSFGRFRETQYF
size: -; V: TRBV27; J: TRBJ1-2; D: TRBD1; DNA: TGTGCCAGCAGTTCTTCAGGGGGCGGCTATGGCTACACCTTC; CDR3: CASSSSGGGYGYTF
size: -; V: TRBV18; J: TRBJ2-3; D: -; DNA: TGTGCCAGCTCCCACGCGGCCACAGATACGCAGTATTTT; CDR3: CASSHAATDTQYF
size: -; V: TRBV10-3; J: TRBJ2-1; D: -; DNA: TGTGCCATCACCCAAGGTGGGAATGAGCAGTTCTTC; CDR3: CAITQGGNEQFF
size: -; V: TRBV5-1; J: TRBJ1-6; D: TRBD1; DNA: TGCGCCAGCAGCGTGGAACAGGGGAATTCACCCCTCCACTTT; CDR3: CASSVEQGNSPLHF
size: few; V: TRBV7-3; J: TRBJ2-3; D: -; DNA: TGTGCCAGCAGCCTAATGGGGGCCACAGATACGCAGTATTTT; CDR3: CASSLMGATDTQYF
size: few; V: TRBV7-9; J: TRBJ1-5; D: TRBD1; DNA: TGTGCCAGCAGCTTAGCGGGAGGGGGCGGTCAGCCCCAGCATTTT; CDR3: CASSLAGGGGQPQHF
size: -; V: TRBV29-1; J: TRBJ1-2; D: -; DNA: TGCAGCGTTGATCTACAGGGAGGTGGCTACACCTTC; CDR3: CSVDLQGGGYTF
size: -; V: TRBV30; J: TRBJ2-1; D: -; DNA: TGTGCCTGGAGTGCGGGGTACAATGAGCAGTTCTTC; CDR3: CAWSAGYNEQFF
size: -; V: TRBV5-1; J: TRBJ2-5; D: -; DNA: TGCGCCAGCAGCTCAGGGCCTCAAGAGACCCAGTACTTC; CDR3: CASSSGPQETQYF
size: -; V: TRBV7-8; J: TRBJ2-2; D: -; DNA: TGTGCCAGCAGCCCCTTGGGTATCACCGGGGAGCTGTTTTTT; CDR3: CASSPLGITGELFF
size: -; V: TRBV6-5; J: TRBJ2-3; D: -; DNA: TGTGCCAGCAGGACCCTACTCGGGCCAGATACGCAGTATTTT; CDR3: CASRTLLGPDTQYF
size: -; V: TRBV18; J: TRBJ2-6; D: TRBD2; DNA: TGTGCCAGCTCACCAATGACTAGCGGACCCTCTGGGGCCAACGTCCTGACTTTC; CDR3: CASSPMTSGPSGANVLTF
size: -; V: TRBV9; J: TRBJ2-1; D: -; DNA: TGTGCCAGCAGCAAGGGATTAATTGTGGGGACGTACAATGAGCAGTTCTTC; CDR3: CASSKGLIVGTYNEQFF
size: -; V: TRBV30; J: TRBJ2-7; D: -; DNA: TGTGCCTGGAGTCGGGGCCCTGGCTCCTACGAGCAGTACTTC; CDR3: CAWSRGPGSYEQYF
size: -; V: TRBV29-1; J: TRBJ1-1; D: -; DNA: TGCAGCGTTGACTCGGCAGGGAGGACTGAAGCTTTCTTT; CDR3: CSVDSAGRTEAFF
size: -; V: TRBV30; J: TRBJ1-1; D: -; DNA: TGTGCCTGGAGTGTGGGGAGTGAAGCTTTCTTT; CDR3: CAWSVGSEAFF
size: -; V: TRBV6-6; J: TRBJ1-5; D: TRBD1; DNA: TGTGCCAGCAGTTACGCCAAGGACAGGAGCAATCAGCCCCAGCATTTT; CDR3: CASSYAKDRSNQPQHF
size: once; V: TRBV9; J: TRBJ2-1; D: TRBD2; DNA: TGTGCCAGCAGCGCTTACGCGGGGGGTGACAGCTCCTACAATGAGCAGTTCTTC; CDR3: CASSAYAGGDSSYNEQFF
size: -; V: TRBV30; J: TRBJ1-1; D: -; DNA: TGTGCCTGGAGTGTCCAGACAGCAAACACTGAAGCTTTCTTT; CDR3: CAWSVQTANTEAFF
size: few; V: TRBV6-6; J: TRBJ1-2; D: -; DNA: TGTGCCAGCAGTTTTAACGGCTACACCTTC; CDR3: CASSFNGYTF